The rows below give T cell receptor beta chains drawn from one sample of a study of T cell responses to AZD1222 COVID-19 vaccine. Profiled with immunoSEQ multiplex PCR; TCRdb holds only in-frame clones, not every one. The sample lists about 94,000 clones, over 75% occurring once. The sample in question was peripheral blood, obtained on day 0 of AZD1222 vaccination. These receptors were collected from an adult in good health. Both conserved end residues are part of each CDR3. The D gene is left open where the match is weak.

D: TRBD1; V: TRBV19; J: TRBJ2-7; CDR3: CASSASTGTGGIYEQYF
D: NA; V: TRBV20-1; J: TRBJ2-3; CDR3: CSAPRVDTQYF
D: NA; V: TRBV4-2; J: TRBJ1-6; CDR3: CASSQDGSSGLSSYNSPLHF
D: TRBD1; V: TRBV27; J: TRBJ2-1; CDR3: CASSLRAVGLPGGGKLYNEQFF
D: TRBD2; V: TRBV27; J: TRBJ2-4; CDR3: CASSFGLAGGPGDIQYF
D: NA; V: TRBV20-1; J: TRBJ1-4; CDR3: CSAEHEKLFF
D: TRBD1; V: TRBV6-5; J: TRBJ2-2; CDR3: CASSYRPGGRIGELFF
D: NA; V: TRBV5-1; J: TRBJ2-7; CDR3: CASSLRASNEQYF
D: TRBD1; V: TRBV7-9; J: TRBJ1-6; CDR3: CASSGDSYNSPLHF
D: NA; V: TRBV12-3/TRBV12-4; J: TRBJ2-1; CDR3: CASSLLDYEQFF
D: NA; V: TRBV6-2/TRBV6-3; J: TRBJ1-6; CDR3: CASSYAPGFRNSPLHF
D: NA; V: TRBV5-1; J: TRBJ1-4; CDR3: CASSLRGLKLFF
D: TRBD1; V: TRBV10-3; J: TRBJ1-1; CDR3: CAISDSGTGKAIAEAFF
D: NA; V: TRBV2; J: TRBJ1-1; CDR3: CASRRENTEAFF
D: TRBD1; V: TRBV7-8; J: TRBJ1-2; CDR3: CASSSLTGANANYGYTF
D: NA; V: TRBV7-8; J: TRBJ1-3; CDR3: CASSLGAEHSGNTIYF
D: NA; V: TRBV5-1; J: TRBJ1-1; CDR3: CASSQSEQGSTEAFF
D: TRBD1; V: TRBV5-1; J: TRBJ2-3; CDR3: CASGRDRTQDTQYF
D: NA; V: TRBV5-1; J: TRBJ2-5; CDR3: CASSRGSGGRETQYF
D: NA; V: TRBV9; J: TRBJ2-6; CDR3: CASSPSLGWDAGNVLTF
D: NA; V: TRBV6-5; J: TRBJ1-5; CDR3: CASSYLNRPFDQPQHF
D: NA; V: TRBV24-1; J: TRBJ2-1; CDR3: CATSVSWGEQFF
D: NA; V: TRBV7-2; J: TRBJ1-1; CDR3: CASSLERVIEAFF
D: NA; V: TRBV6-5; J: TRBJ2-2; CDR3: CASNLDYSTGELFF
D: TRBD2; V: TRBV7-2; J: TRBJ2-3; CDR3: CASSSTSGGTDTQYF
D: NA; V: TRBV2; J: TRBJ2-2; CDR3: CASSVYLSGTGELFF
D: NA; V: TRBV5-1; J: TRBJ2-7; CDR3: CASSLDGQSSYEQYF
D: TRBD2; V: TRBV19; J: TRBJ2-7; CDR3: CASSIPAGGKSEQYF
D: NA; V: TRBV29-1; J: TRBJ1-1; CDR3: CSVEEGGTTEAFF
D: NA; V: TRBV12-1; J: TRBJ1-1; CDR3: CASSFTPGRGAFF
D: TRBD1; V: TRBV18; J: TRBJ1-1; CDR3: CASSPRDRGNTEAFF
D: TRBD1; V: TRBV9; J: TRBJ1-2; CDR3: CASSVGTGLPGYTF
D: TRBD1; V: TRBV6-6; J: TRBJ1-5; CDR3: CASCRSGGTGLGNQPQHF
D: TRBD1; V: TRBV3-1/TRBV3-2; J: TRBJ1-4; CDR3: CASSQEQGENEKLFF
D: NA; V: TRBV7-2; J: TRBJ1-1; CDR3: CASSLNRRDTEAFF
D: NA; V: TRBV21-1; J: TRBJ1-2; CDR3: CASSKVARNYGYTF
D: TRBD1; V: TRBV7-9; J: TRBJ2-1; CDR3: CASSYRGPANEQFF
D: NA; V: TRBV28; J: TRBJ2-1; CDR3: CASSLGGEVHNEQFF
D: NA; V: TRBV3-1/TRBV3-2; J: TRBJ1-4; CDR3: CASSSPPVDEKLFF
D: NA; V: TRBV6-5; J: TRBJ1-2; CDR3: CASSLGDNYGYTF
D: NA; V: TRBV27; J: TRBJ2-2; CDR3: CASSLKGQGRGGELFF
D: NA; V: TRBV28; J: TRBJ1-2; CDR3: CASSIQDLWGYTF
D: TRBD2; V: TRBV6-4; J: TRBJ2-6; CDR3: CASSSGGAPSGANVLTF
D: TRBD1; V: TRBV6-1; J: TRBJ1-2; CDR3: CASSEIRGDYGYTF
D: NA; V: TRBV27; J: TRBJ2-2; CDR3: CASSFSIHGELFF
D: TRBD2; V: TRBV19; J: TRBJ2-3; CDR3: CASRFGTSGRTQYF
D: NA; V: TRBV7-6; J: TRBJ1-1; CDR3: CASSKGTGTEAFF
D: TRBD1; V: TRBV7-3; J: TRBJ2-1; CDR3: CASSPRTGSYNEQFF
D: NA; V: TRBV29-1; J: TRBJ1-4; CDR3: CSVVTGNRLFF